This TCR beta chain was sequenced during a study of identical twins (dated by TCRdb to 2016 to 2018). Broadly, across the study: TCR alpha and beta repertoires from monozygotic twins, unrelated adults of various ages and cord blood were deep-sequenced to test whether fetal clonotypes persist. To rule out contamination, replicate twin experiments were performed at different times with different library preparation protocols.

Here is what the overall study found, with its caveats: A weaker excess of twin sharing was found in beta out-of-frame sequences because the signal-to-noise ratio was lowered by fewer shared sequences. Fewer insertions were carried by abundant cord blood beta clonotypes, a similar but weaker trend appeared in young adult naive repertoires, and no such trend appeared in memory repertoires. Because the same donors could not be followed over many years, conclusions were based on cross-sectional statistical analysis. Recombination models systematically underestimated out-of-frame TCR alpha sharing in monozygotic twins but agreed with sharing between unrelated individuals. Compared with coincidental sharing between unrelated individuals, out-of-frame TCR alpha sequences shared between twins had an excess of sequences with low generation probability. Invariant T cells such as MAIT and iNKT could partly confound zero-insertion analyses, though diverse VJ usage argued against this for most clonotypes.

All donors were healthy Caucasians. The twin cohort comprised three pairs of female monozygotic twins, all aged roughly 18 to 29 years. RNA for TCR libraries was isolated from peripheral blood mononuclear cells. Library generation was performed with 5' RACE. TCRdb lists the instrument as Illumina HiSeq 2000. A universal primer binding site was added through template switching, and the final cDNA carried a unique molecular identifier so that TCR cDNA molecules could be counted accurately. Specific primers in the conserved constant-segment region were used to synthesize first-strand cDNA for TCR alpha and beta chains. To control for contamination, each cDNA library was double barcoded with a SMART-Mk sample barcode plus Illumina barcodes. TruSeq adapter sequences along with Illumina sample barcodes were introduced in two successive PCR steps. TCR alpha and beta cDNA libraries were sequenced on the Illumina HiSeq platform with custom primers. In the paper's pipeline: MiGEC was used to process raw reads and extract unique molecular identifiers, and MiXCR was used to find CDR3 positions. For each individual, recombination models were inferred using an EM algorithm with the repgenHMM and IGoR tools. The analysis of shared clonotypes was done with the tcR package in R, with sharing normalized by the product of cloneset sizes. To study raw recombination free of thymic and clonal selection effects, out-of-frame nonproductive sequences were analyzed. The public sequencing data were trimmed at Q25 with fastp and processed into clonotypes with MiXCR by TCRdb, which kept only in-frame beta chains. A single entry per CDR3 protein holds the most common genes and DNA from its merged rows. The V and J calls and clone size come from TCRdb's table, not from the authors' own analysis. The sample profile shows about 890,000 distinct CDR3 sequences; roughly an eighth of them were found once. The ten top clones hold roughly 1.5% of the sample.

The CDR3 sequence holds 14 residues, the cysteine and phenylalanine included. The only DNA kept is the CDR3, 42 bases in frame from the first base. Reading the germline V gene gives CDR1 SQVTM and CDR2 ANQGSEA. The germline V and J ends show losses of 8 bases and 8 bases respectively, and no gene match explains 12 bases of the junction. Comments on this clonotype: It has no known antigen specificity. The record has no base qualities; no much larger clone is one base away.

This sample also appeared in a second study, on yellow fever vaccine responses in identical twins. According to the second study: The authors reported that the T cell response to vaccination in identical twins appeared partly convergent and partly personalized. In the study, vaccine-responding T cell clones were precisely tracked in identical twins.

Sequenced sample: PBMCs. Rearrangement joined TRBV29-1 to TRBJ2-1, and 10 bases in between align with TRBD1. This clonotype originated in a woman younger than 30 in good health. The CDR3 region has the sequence CSTRQGAFVHEQFF. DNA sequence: TGCAGCACGAGACAGGGGGCGTTTGTGCATGAGCAGTTCTTC.